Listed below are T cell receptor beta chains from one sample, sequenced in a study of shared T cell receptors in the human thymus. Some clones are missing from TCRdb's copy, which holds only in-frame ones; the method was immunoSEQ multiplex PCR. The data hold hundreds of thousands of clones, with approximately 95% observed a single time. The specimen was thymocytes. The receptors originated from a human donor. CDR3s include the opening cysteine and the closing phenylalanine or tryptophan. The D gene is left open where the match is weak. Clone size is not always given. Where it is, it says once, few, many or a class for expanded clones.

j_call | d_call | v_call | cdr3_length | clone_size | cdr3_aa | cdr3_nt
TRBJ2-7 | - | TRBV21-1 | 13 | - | CASSKVESHEQYF | TGTGCCAGCAGCAAAGTAGAATCCCACGAGCAGTACTTC
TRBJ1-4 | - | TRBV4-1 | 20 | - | CASSQVPDGNQPSTNEKLFF | TGCGCCAGCAGCCAAGTCCCAGACGGGAACCAACCTTCAACTAATGAAAAACTGTTTTTT
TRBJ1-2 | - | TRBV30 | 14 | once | CAWSVEDPNYGYTF | TGTGCCTGGAGTGTTGAGGATCCCAACTATGGCTACACCTTC
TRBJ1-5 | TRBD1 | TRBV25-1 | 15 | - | CASSPGQVSNQPQHF | TGTGCCAGCAGCCCGGGACAGGTTAGCAATCAGCCCCAGCATTTT
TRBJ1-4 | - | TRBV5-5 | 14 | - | CASSLGRDLEKLFF | TGTGCCAGCAGCTTGGGGAGGGACCTTGAAAAACTGTTTTTT
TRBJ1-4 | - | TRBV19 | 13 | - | CASSIRGDGKLFF | TGTGCCAGTAGTATAAGAGGGGACGGAAAACTGTTTTTT
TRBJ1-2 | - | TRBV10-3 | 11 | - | CAISGGYGYTF | TGTGCCATCAGTGGCGGCTATGGCTACACCTTC
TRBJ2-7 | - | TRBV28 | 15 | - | CASSQGRGPFYEQYF | TGTGCCAGCAGTCAGGGGCGGGGCCCCTTCTACGAGCAGTACTTC
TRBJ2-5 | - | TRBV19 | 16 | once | CASRNSGRWYQETQYF | TGTGCCAGTAGAAACTCAGGGAGATGGTACCAAGAGACCCAGTACTTC
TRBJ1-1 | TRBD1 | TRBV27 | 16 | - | CASSLHTGTGDTEAFF | TGTGCCAGCAGTTTGCACACCGGGACAGGGGACACTGAAGCTTTCTTT
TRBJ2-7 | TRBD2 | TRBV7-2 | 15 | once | CASSLVPEREYEQYF | TGTGCCAGCAGCTTAGTGCCCGAGCGGGAATACGAGCAGTACTTC
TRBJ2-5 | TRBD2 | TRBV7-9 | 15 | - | CASSSSPGRAKTQYF | TGTGCCAGCAGCTCATCCCCTGGGAGGGCTAAGACCCAGTACTTC
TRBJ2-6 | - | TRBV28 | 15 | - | CASSLFDTGANVLTF | TGTGCCAGCAGTTTATTCGATACTGGGGCCAACGTCCTGACTTTC
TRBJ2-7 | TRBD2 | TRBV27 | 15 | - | CASSPGLAGLYEQYF | TGTGCCAGCAGTCCGGGACTAGCGGGCCTCTACGAGCAGTACTTC
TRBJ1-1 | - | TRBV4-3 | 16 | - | CASSHSDGAGNTEAFF | TGCGCCAGCAGCCACTCAGACGGGGCCGGGAACACTGAAGCTTTCTTT
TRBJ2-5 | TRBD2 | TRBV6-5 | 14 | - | CASSLAGAGETQYF | TGTGCCAGCAGTCTAGCGGGAGCAGGGGAGACCCAGTACTTC
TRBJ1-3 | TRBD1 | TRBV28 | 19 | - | CASSPKPGQGLCCGNTIYF | TGTGCCAGCAGTCCAAAACCGGGACAGGGGCTCTGTTGTGGAAACACCATATATTTT
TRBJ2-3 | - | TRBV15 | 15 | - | CATSGRRVSTDTQYF | TGTGCCACCAGCGGCCGCAGGGTGTCCACAGATACGCAGTATTTT
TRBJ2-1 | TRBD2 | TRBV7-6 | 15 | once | CASSFTGTREGDAFF | TGTGCCAGCAGCTTTACCGGGACTAGGGAGGGAGATGCGTTCTTC
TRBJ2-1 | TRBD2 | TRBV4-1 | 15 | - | CASSQMRRGYNEQFF | TGCGCCAGCAGCCAGATGCGGCGGGGGTACAATGAGCAGTTCTTC
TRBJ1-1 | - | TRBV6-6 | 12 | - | CASSSQGNQAFF | TGTGCCAGCAGCTCACAGGGCAACCAAGCTTTCTTT
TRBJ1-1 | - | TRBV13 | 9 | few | CASSQEAFF | TGTGCCAGCAGCCAAGAAGCTTTCTTT
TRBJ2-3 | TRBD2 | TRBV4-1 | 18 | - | CASSRTPLAGASTDTQYF | TGCGCCAGCAGCCGCACCCCCCTAGCGGGAGCCAGCACAGATACGCAGTATTTT
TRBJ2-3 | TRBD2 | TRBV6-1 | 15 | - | CASSGLAGLTDTQYF | TGTGCCAGCAGTGGACTAGCGGGTCTCACAGATACGCAGTATTTT
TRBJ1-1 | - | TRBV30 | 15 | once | CAWIGSRTVNTEAFF | TGTGCCTGGATAGGGTCCCGGACGGTTAACACTGAAGCTTTCTTT
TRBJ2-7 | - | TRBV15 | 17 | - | CATSRGRGQPPTVGQYF | TGTGCCACCAGCAGAGGACGAGGACAGCCGCCCACTGTTGGGCAGTACTTC
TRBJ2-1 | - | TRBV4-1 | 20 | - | CASSQEEVKIGETTNNEQFF | TGCGCCAGCAGCCAAGAGGAAGTAAAAATAGGAGAGACCACCAACAATGAGCAGTTCTTC